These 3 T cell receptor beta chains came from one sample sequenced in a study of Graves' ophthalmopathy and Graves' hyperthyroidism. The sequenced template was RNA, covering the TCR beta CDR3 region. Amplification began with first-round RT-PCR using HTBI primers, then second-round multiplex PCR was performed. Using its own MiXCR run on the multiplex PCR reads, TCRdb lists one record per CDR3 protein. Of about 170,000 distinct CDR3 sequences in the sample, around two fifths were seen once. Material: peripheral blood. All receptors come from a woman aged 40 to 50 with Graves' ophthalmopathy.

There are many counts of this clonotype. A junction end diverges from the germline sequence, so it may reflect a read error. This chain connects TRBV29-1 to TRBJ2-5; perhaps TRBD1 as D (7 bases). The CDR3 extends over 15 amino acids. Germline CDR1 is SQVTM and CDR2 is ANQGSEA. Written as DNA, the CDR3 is TGCAGCGTTGAGGGGGGCAGGGGGGTGTTTGAGACCCAATACTTC. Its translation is CSVEGGRGVFETQYF.

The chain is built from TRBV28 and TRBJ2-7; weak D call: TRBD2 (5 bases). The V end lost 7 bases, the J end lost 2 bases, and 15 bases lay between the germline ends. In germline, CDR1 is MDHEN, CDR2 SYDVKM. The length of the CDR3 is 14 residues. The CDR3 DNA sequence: TGTGCCAGCACGAGAGCGGACCACACCTACGAGCAGTACTTC. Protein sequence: CASTRADHTYEQYF.

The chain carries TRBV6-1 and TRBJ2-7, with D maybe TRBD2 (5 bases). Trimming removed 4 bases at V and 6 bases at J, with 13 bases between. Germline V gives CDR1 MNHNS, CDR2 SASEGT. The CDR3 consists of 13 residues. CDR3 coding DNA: TGTGCCAGCAGTGCTTGGACTCGTCTCGAGCAGTACTTC. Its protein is CASSAWTRLEQYF.